This T cell receptor (beta chain) was profiled in a study of blood T cell repertoires in COVID-19. V shed 5 bases and J shed 0 bases, with 14 bases lying between them. Germline V gene lookup returns CDR1 LNHDA and CDR2 SQIVND (reference sequence). There are 16 residues in the CDR3. Method: immunoSEQ multiplex PCR; TCRdb's copy keeps in-frame clones and lacks some. The sample has about 70,000 clones; around 89% are singletons. The V call is TRBV19, the J call TRBJ1-5, with D possibly being TRBD1 (6 bases). The sequencing sample was made of peripheral blood. The sequence came from a woman aged 70-85 years with acute or convalescent COVID-19. DNA for the CDR3: TGTGCCAGTAGTCAATCAGGGACAAATAGCAATCAGCCCCAGCATTTT. Translating it yields CASSQSGTNSNQPQHF.